The 24 T cell receptor beta chains below were found in one sample sequenced in a study of T cells in Graves' hyperthyroidism and ophthalmopathy. The source material, RNA transcripts, was used to amplify TCR beta CDR3 regions. HTBI primers were the set used in a first-round RT-PCR of the TCR CDR3. MiXCR, applied by TCRdb to the multiplex PCR reads, yields one record per CDR3 protein. The sample lists roughly 640,000 distinct CDR3 sequences; 16% were seen once. Input material: blood. The source of these receptors is a woman in her thirties or forties with Graves' ophthalmopathy.

Here the CDR3 DNA reads TGTGCCTGGACCAGGGCCTTAGGGGGCAAAAACATTCAGTACTTC. This codes for CAWTRALGGKNIQYF. The chain combines TRBV30 with TRBJ2-4; tentative D call: TRBD1 (6 bases). The V gene lost 4 bases and the J gene lost 3 bases, with 16 bases spanning the gap. This CDR3 spans 15 amino acids. CDR1 GTSNPN and CDR2 SVGIG come from the germline V gene (reference sequence).

The chain is built from TRBV5-6 and TRBJ2-1; D is perhaps TRBD2 (6 bases). Germline V gene data show CDR1 as SGHDT and CDR2 as YYEEEE. Trimming pared 2 bases from V and 1 base from J, leaving 10 bases between. This CDR3 is built from 15 residues. DNA for the CDR3: TGTGCCAGCAGCTTAGCGGGTCTATCCTACAATGAGCAGTTCTTC. Its protein is CASSLAGLSYNEQFF.

This clonotype appeared many times. V gene TRBV20-1 combines with J gene TRBJ2-7, with D maybe TRBD2 (5 bases). This CDR3 contains 13 residues. CDR1 is DFQATT, CDR2 SNEGSKA, per germline (reference sequence). Trimming took off 4 bases at V and 2 bases at J, with 12 bases between the two ends. The DNA of the CDR3 is TGCAGTGCTAACGAGGGAGAGACCTACGAGCAGTACTTC. It yields the protein CSANEGETYEQYF.

This clonotype was seen ten or more times. The rearrangement links TRBV10-1 to TRBJ1-1; D not resolved. V was pared by 0 bases and J by 1 base, with 15 bases between. The CDR3 covers 17 residues. Germline values: CDR1 WNHNN, CDR2 SYGVQD (reference sequence). CDR3 DNA: TGCGCCAGCAGTGAGTCGATGAGGCCGGGGTGGAACACTGAAGCTTTCTTT. Protein product: CASSESMRPGWNTEAFF.

This clonotype has a count of ten or more. V gene TRBV5-6 combines with J gene TRBJ1-1, with D perhaps matching TRBD1 (6 bases). Germline V gene lookup returns CDR1 SGHDT and CDR2 YYEEEE. The CDR3 runs to 15 residues. V was pared by 0 bases and J by 6 bases, with 15 bases between. The CDR3 DNA sequence: TGTGCCAGCAGCTTGGCCCCTAACAGGGCCCCTGAAGCTTTCTTT. It translates to CASSLAPNRAPEAFF. Variable domain in full (rest from reference TRBV5-6 and TRBJ1-1): DAGVTQSPTHLIKTRGQQVTLRCSPKSGHDTVSWYQQALGQGPQFIFQYYEEEERQRGNFPDRFSGHQFPNYSSELNVNALLLGDSALYLCASSLAPNRAPEAFFGQGTRLTVV.

This clonotype was found many times. This chain connects TRBV27 to TRBJ1-1; the D is unclear. Germline-derived CDR1 and CDR2 are MNHEY and SMNVEV (reference sequence). This CDR3 spans 11 amino acids. Deletions cut 6 bases from V and 1 base from J, with 3 bases between. The CDR3 bases are TGTGCCAGCAGATCGAACACTGAAGCTTTCTTT. Translation gives CASRSNTEAFF.

The J gene is TRBJ2-3, the V gene TRBV19; D might be TRBD2 (5 bases). Germline V lookup: CDR1 LNHDA, CDR2 SQIVND (reference sequence). The CDR3 totals 13 residues. V was pared by 2 bases and J by 8 bases, with 11 bases between. Here the CDR3 reads CASSITSAGTQYF. CDR3 bases: TGTGCCAGTAGTATAACTAGTGCCGGTACGCAGTATTTT.

This clonotype turned up a few times. J is TRBJ2-3 and V is TRBV4-1; TRBD2 matches 14 bases. The CDR3 loop spans 19 amino acids. CDR1 is MGHRA, CDR2 YSYEKL, per germline. The J segment lost 4 bases and the V segment lost 1 base, leaving 10 bases of the junction unmatched. Here the CDR3 reads CASSQGPGTSGGGADTQYF. The CDR3 coding sequence is TGCGCCAGCAGCCAAGGTCCCGGGACTAGCGGGGGTGGGGCAGATACGCAGTATTTT.

V usage is TRBV7-9 and J usage is TRBJ2-3; 10 nucleotides line up with TRBD2. Germline V gives CDR1 SEHNR, CDR2 FQNEAQ (reference sequence). The CDR3 runs to 15 residues. The V and J ends lost 5 bases and 7 bases, in that order; junction bases with no gene match: 9. This chain's CDR3 is CASSPRTSGLNTQYF. The CDR3 DNA reads as TGTGCCAGCAGCCCGCGGACTAGCGGACTAAATACGCAGTATTTT.

The CDR3 DNA reads as TGTGCCACCGGGACTAGCGGGCTTTACAATGAGCAGTTCTTC. This translates into CATGTSGLYNEQFF. This rearrangement joins TRBV6-1 to TRBJ2-1, with 12 bases fitting TRBD2. With 10 bases clipped from V and 4 bases from J, the junction kept 5 bases outside the gene matches. This CDR3 region has 14 residues. Looked up from germline, CDR1 is MNHNS and CDR2 is SASEGT.

This clonotype appeared a few times. The chain carries TRBV4-1 and TRBJ2-1; weak D call: TRBD2 (6 bases). Germline V gene sequence: CDR1 MGHRA, CDR2 YSYEKL. V was clipped by 0 bases and J by 9 bases, with 12 bases between them. CDR3 size: 14 residues. The CDR3 bases are TGCGCCAGCAGCCAAGAAGGAGGGGAAATTGAGCAGTTCTTC. It is translated as CASSQEGGEIEQFF.

This clonotype was observed a handful of times. The V and J genes are TRBV20-1 and TRBJ2-2; 7 bases align to TRBD2. Germline V gene sequence: CDR1 DFQATT, CDR2 SNEGSKA (reference sequence). With 6 bases clipped from V and 5 bases from J, the junction kept 9 bases outside the gene matches. This CDR3 is 14 amino acids long. CDR3 DNA sequence: TGCAGTGCCGTCGAGGGAGGGGCTACCGGGGAGCTGTTTTTT. Its protein product is CSAVEGGATGELFF.

This chain links TRBV19 with TRBJ2-5; 9 positions match TRBD2. Germline trimming cut 5 bases from V and 9 bases from J; bases unmatched to any gene: 16. The CDR3 spans 16 residues. Germline CDR1 reads LNHDA; CDR2 reads SQIVND (reference sequence). CDR3 in amino acids: CASSLPPRGGPAAQYF. DNA for the CDR3: TGTGCCAGTAGTCTCCCTCCGCGGGGGGGGCCGGCGGCCCAGTACTTC.

The gene calls are TRBV5-1 and TRBJ2-5; D gene ambiguous. Trimming left V 0 bases short and J 5 bases short, with 11 bases between. The CDR3 length is 14 residues. Germline V gene data show CDR1 as SGHRS and CDR2 as YFSETQ. CDR3 nucleotide sequence: TGCGCCAGCAGCTTGGTCAGTGGTGGCGAGACCCAGTACTTC. Amino acid sequence: CASSLVSGGETQYF.

This clonotype was found a few times. The chain joins TRBV6-1 to TRBJ2-5, with 13 bases aligning to TRBD2. The CDR3 sequence is 17 residues long. The germline V gene has CDR1 MNHNS and CDR2 SASEGT. With 5 bases clipped from V and 4 bases from J, the junction kept 10 bases outside the gene matches. CDR3 bases: TGTGCCAGCAGTCGCGGGAGGACTAGCGGGAGAGGAGAGACCCAGTACTTC. Translated, it gives CASSRGRTSGRGETQYF.

The V call is TRBV4-2, the J call TRBJ2-7, with D unresolved. CDR1 is LGHNA, CDR2 YNFKEQ, per germline. The CDR3 is made up of 14 amino acids. Trimming left V 0 bases short and J 4 bases short, with 10 bases between. CDR3 DNA sequence: TGTGCCAGCAGCCAAGAGATTGGCCGGTACGAGCAGTACTTC. Its translation is CASSQEIGRYEQYF.

The chain is built from TRBV7-9 and TRBJ1-1; a possible D gene is TRBD1 (5 bases). V lost 3 bases and J 6 bases, leaving 14 bases between the germline ends. Germline V gene lookup returns CDR1 SEHNR and CDR2 FQNEAQ (reference sequence). The CDR3 sequence is 14 residues long. CDR3 protein: CASSLGRVSAEAFF. CDR3 nucleotide sequence: TGTGCCAGCAGCTTGGGACGAGTCAGTGCTGAAGCTTTCTTT.

The chain joins TRBV11-2 to TRBJ2-2; D is undetermined. Germline-derived CDR1 and CDR2 are SGHAT and FQNNGV. The CDR3 contains 13 residues. Trimming took off 11 bases at V and 2 bases at J, with 12 bases between the two ends. This CDR3 is CAVPRINTGELFF. In DNA form, the CDR3 reads TGTGCCGTGCCTAGGATAAACACCGGGGAGCTGTTTTTT.

This clonotype was seen at least ten times. The rearrangement uses TRBV29-1 and TRBJ1-1; D possibly corresponds to TRBD1 (6 bases). Trimming removed 8 bases at V and 0 bases at J, with 13 bases between. The CDR3 is made up of 13 amino acids. Germline assignment: CDR1 SQVTM and CDR2 ANQGSEA. As DNA, the CDR3 is TGCAGCTCAAGCGGGACACTGAACACTGAAGCTTTCTTT. Protein: CSSSGTLNTEAFF. Combining the CDR3 with reference TRBV29-1 and TRBJ1-1 gives the whole variable domain SAVISQKPSRDICQRGTSLTIQCQVDSQVTMMFWYRQQPGQSLTLIATANQGSEATYESGFVIDKFPISRPNLTFSTLTVSNMSPEDSSIYLCSSSGTLNTEAFFGQGTRLTVV.

This clonotype was seen at least ten times. Written as DNA, the CDR3 is TGTGCCAGCAAACCGACAGAATCTTACAATGAGCAGTTCTTC. This translates into CASKPTESYNEQFF. The rearrangement joins TRBV2 to TRBJ2-1; a possible D gene is TRBD1 (5 bases). CDR1 and CDR2 (germline): SNHLY, FYNNEI. The CDR3 covers 14 residues. V was cut by 7 bases and J by 4 bases, with 14 bases left in between. The entire variable domain, with the rest obtained from reference TRBV2 and TRBJ2-1, is as follows: EPEVTQTPSHQVTQMGQEVILRCVPISNHLYFYWYRQILGQKVEFLVSFYNNEISEKSEIFDDQFSVERPDGSNFTLKIRSTKLEDSAMYFCASKPTESYNEQFFGPGTRLTVL.

The DNA of the CDR3 is TGTGCCAGCAGTTCCTCGGGCAGGGGGCCCCAGTACTTC. Encoded protein: CASSSSGRGPQYF. The V gene is TRBV27, the J gene TRBJ2-5, with 8 bases matching TRBD1. Losses at the gene ends were 4 bases for V and 9 bases for J; bases not matched to a gene: 7. The germline V gene has CDR1 MNHEY and CDR2 SMNVEV (reference sequence). This CDR3 has 13 amino acids.

Written as DNA, the CDR3 is TGTGCCATCTCCCAGGATTTGACAGTAAATGGCTACACCTTC. This codes for CAISQDLTVNGYTF. This chain links TRBV10-3 with TRBJ1-2, with D perhaps matching TRBD1 (5 bases). This CDR3 has 14 residues. The ends were cut back, 8 bases at V and 6 bases at J, with 19 bases in the middle. Germline V gene sequence: CDR1 ENHRY, CDR2 SYGVKD.

This clonotype was found many times. V and J are TRBV6-1 and TRBJ1-2, with D possibly being TRBD1 (6 bases). V was shortened by 8 bases and J by 7 bases, with 29 bases between the two germline ends. Germline CDR1 and CDR2: MNHNS and SASEGT. The CDR3 covers 17 residues. The CDR3 here is CASRRTRTEWGEAGYTF. Here the CDR3 DNA reads TGTGCCAGCCGCCGTACCAGGACAGAATGGGGAGAGGCTGGCTACACCTTC.

This clonotype was counted ten times or more. The V gene is TRBV2, the J gene TRBJ2-5; 10 bases are shared with TRBD1. Germline CDR1 reads SNHLY; CDR2 reads FYNNEI. The length of the CDR3 is 15 residues. With V trimmed by 2 bases and J by 4 bases, 4 bases remained unmatched. The CDR3 bases are TGTGCCAGCAGTGAAATAGGGACAGGGGTAGAGACCCAGTACTTC. Protein product: CASSEIGTGVETQYF.